Listed below are T cell receptor beta chains from one sample, sequenced in a study of cytomegalovirus exposure and HLA in healthy donors. Repertoires were generated with immunoSEQ multiplex PCR, while TCRdb's copy carries only in-frame clones and drops some. The sample has some 170,000 clones, around nine tenths seen once. Sequenced input: PBMCs. The source of these receptors is a woman aged 30 to 39 in good health and CMV-seronegative. Both conserved end residues are part of each CDR3. A D gene is named only where the DNA matches it firmly. Expanded clones are given a class, and other clones once, few, many or no size at all.

v_call	clone_size	d_call	j_call	cdr3_aa	cdr3_nt
TRBV11-2	once	TRBD2	TRBJ2-1	CASSGTSGGLSSYNEQFF	TGTGCCAGCAGCGGGACTAGCGGGGGGCTGAGCTCCTACAATGAGCAGTTCTTC
TRBV2	NA	NA	TRBJ2-7	CASSGVQIPYEQYF	TGTGCCAGCAGTGGGGTACAGATTCCCTACGAGCAGTACTTC
TRBV19	NA	NA	TRBJ2-5	CASSIDLRIQETQYF	TGTGCCAGTAGTATAGATCTTAGAATACAAGAGACCCAGTACTTC
TRBV5-1	few	NA	TRBJ1-5	CASSRTAGSNQPQHF	TGCGCCAGCAGTCGGACAGCTGGTAGCAATCAGCCCCAGCATTTT
TRBV7-2	NA	NA	TRBJ1-4	CASSPLIMGLNEKLFF	TGTGCCAGCAGCCCCCTGATTATGGGGCTAAATGAAAAACTGTTTTTT
TRBV20-1	NA	NA	TRBJ2-1	CSANEGHEQFF	TGCAGTGCTAATGAGGGCCATGAGCAGTTCTTC
TRBV4-3	few	TRBD1	TRBJ2-2	CASSQRTGTGELFF	TGCGCCAGCAGCCAGCGGACAGGAACCGGGGAGCTGTTTTTT
TRBV6-5	NA	NA	TRBJ1-6	CASSIDRTNSPLHF	TGTGCCAGCAGCATCGACAGGACTAATTCACCCCTCCACTTT
TRBV5-1	NA	TRBD1	TRBJ2-1	CASSSTGDSYNEQFF	TGCGCCAGCAGCTCGACAGGGGATAGTTACAATGAGCAGTTCTTC
TRBV9	NA	TRBD2	TRBJ2-3	CASGLLAASTDTQYF	TGTGCCAGCGGTTTACTAGCGGCTAGCACAGATACGCAGTATTTT
TRBV6-1	medium-sized	TRBD2	TRBJ2-7	CASGSGTSGSYEQYF	TGTGCCAGCGGCTCCGGGACTAGCGGATCCTACGAGCAGTACTTC
TRBV4-1	NA	NA	TRBJ1-1	CASSQGRGGTEAFF	TGCGCCAGCAGCCAAGGGAGGGGAGGCACTGAAGCTTTCTTT
TRBV27	NA	NA	TRBJ1-4	CASSPAPGKGTTTEKLFF	TGTGCCAGCAGTCCCGCGCCGGGGAAAGGGACAACTACCGAAAAACTGTTTTTT
TRBV19	NA	NA	TRBJ1-3	CASSITRVADSGNTIYF	TGTGCCAGTAGTATTACCCGGGTGGCAGACTCTGGAAACACCATATATTTT
TRBV7-9	NA	NA	TRBJ2-3	CASSLGLTDTQYF	TGTGCCAGCAGCTTAGGACTTACGGATACGCAGTATTTT
TRBV6-5	NA	TRBD1	TRBJ1-6	CASNPGQSNSPLHF	TGTGCCAGCAACCCGGGACAGTCAAATTCACCCCTCCACTTT
TRBV19	NA	NA	TRBJ1-1	CASSISGVMNTEAFF	TGTGCCAGTAGTATTTCAGGCGTTATGAACACTGAAGCTTTCTTT
TRBV6-1	NA	TRBD1	TRBJ1-4	CASSEGQGAEKLFF	TGTGCCAGCAGTGAAGGACAGGGGGCTGAAAAACTGTTTTTT
TRBV7-9	NA	NA	TRBJ1-1	CASSFSGTENTEAFF	TGTGCCAGCAGCTTCTCAGGTACCGAGAACACTGAAGCTTTCTTT